The T cell receptor (beta chain) under discussion was sequenced for a study of blood T cells in healthy people across ages. Findings and limits, study-wide: PBMCs left unsorted prevented a conclusive naive versus antigen-experienced comparison. It was the long-lived donors that had more naive CD4+ cells and higher diversity than aged donors. Estimates of total diversity, which came from one million sequenced T cells, were considered to be underestimates. Among T cells, TCR beta diversity per million cells dropped roughly linearly as age rose.

PCR was performed a second time for roughly 7 to 12 cycles using a sample-barcoded 5' primer and a J-beta primer mix. TCRdb fed the 5' RACE reads into MiXCR, producing one record per CDR3 protein. This table has 870,000 or so distinct CDR3 sequences, roughly 26% appearing once. The CDR3 length is 16 residues. V shed 5 bases and J shed 0 bases, with 14 bases lying between them. Looked up from germline, CDR1 is DFQATT and CDR2 is SNEGSKA (reference sequence). In its sample, this clonotype was seen many times. Its antigen is unidentified. This receptor was taken from a woman older than 75 in good health. The chain uses TRBV20-1 and TRBJ1-6; unclear D gene. What was sequenced was blood. The CDR3, as DNA: TGCAGTGCTCCAAATCGCTTGGACTCCTATAATTCACCCCTCCACTTT. Translation gives CSAPNRLDSYNSPLHF.